This T cell receptor beta chain is from a study of blood T cell repertoires in COVID-19. TCRdb's copy holds only in-frame clones and misses some; the assay was immunoSEQ multiplex PCR. The repertoire consists of 85,000 to 130,000 clones, with 70% to 80% occurring once and the leading ten covering roughly 6%. The receptor was isolated from a man older than 75 with COVID-19, enrolled during active disease. The material sequenced was peripheral blood.

The CDR3 region has the DNA TGCGCCAGCAGCTTGTCTCCCCTAGCGGGAGGACAAGGCGGGGAGCTGTTTTTT. Its translation: CASSLSPLAGGQGGELFF. The chain couples TRBV5-1 to TRBJ2-2; TRBD2 matches 11 bases. With 1 base clipped from V and 7 bases from J, the junction kept 12 bases outside the gene matches. In germline, CDR1 is SGHRS, CDR2 YFSETQ. This CDR3 has 18 residues. The full variable domain, its missing parts supplied by reference TRBV5-1 and TRBJ2-2, is KAGVTQTPRYLIKTRGQQVTLSCSPISGHRSVSWYQQTPGQGLQFLFEYFSETQRNKGNFPGRFSGRQFSNSRSEMNVSTLELGDSALYLCASSLSPLAGGQGGELFFGEGSRLTVL.